This T cell receptor beta chain was recovered during a study of blood T cell repertoires in COVID-19. CDR1 and CDR2 from the germline V gene are SGHVS and FNYEAQ. Unmatched junction bases numbered 8, after V lost 5 bases and J lost 1 base. CDR3 size: 15 residues. Profiling relied on immunoSEQ multiplex PCR, and the TCRdb table lists in-frame clones only, not all of them. The data contain tens of thousands of clones, around 90% of them seen just once; the ten biggest clones take up around 0.4%. V usage is TRBV7-6 and J usage is TRBJ2-7, with 7 bases that match TRBD1. The clonotype was recovered from a human donor in a cohort sampled during active COVID-19. The sample was peripheral blood. CDR3 in DNA: TGTGCCAGCAGCCTGGGTGGGGGACAGTCCTACGAGCAGTACTTC. Translating it yields CASSLGGGQSYEQYF.